This section outlines one TCR beta chain sequence together with its context. Its cognate antigen is unknown. The CDR3 runs to 15 residues. Looked up from germline, CDR1 is SGHRS and CDR2 is YFSETQ. After removal of 0 bases from V and 3 bases from J, the junction contained 5 bases not matched to a gene. The data were obtained in a study of cytomegalovirus exposure and HLA in healthy donors. Primers for the PCR totalled 60 Vbeta and 13 Jbeta. Original handling: Unique TCR beta chains numbered about 80 million in a later analysis, with roughly 10 million shared. Profiled with immunoSEQ multiplex PCR; TCRdb holds only in-frame clones, not every one. V and J calls plus clone size are reproduced from that table; the DNA served to infer D and trimming. Its listing shows about 200,000 clones. General study points: In a later analysis, compared with equally common non-associated chains, HLA-associated beta chains were more expanded. Several top significant clusters appeared, in a later analysis, to be linked to common viral pathogens.

The chain carries TRBV5-1 and TRBJ2-5; 7 bases are shared with TRBD1. What was sequenced was PBMCs. This TCR was sampled from a boy between 10 and 17 years old in good health and CMV-seronegative. CDR3 DNA: TGCGCCAGCAGCTTGGCCGAGACAGGGAAAGAGACCCAGTACTTC. Translation: CASSLAETGKETQYF.